This passage covers 5 T cell receptor beta chains from one sample sequenced in a study of T cell responses to AZD1222 COVID-19 vaccine. Only in-frame clones appear in the TCRdb table, and some are missing; sequencing was by immunoSEQ multiplex PCR. Of more than 90,000 clones listed, about nine tenths are singletons. The sequencing here drew on peripheral blood, taken on day 0 of AZD1222 vaccination. These TCRs come from an adult in good health.

In its sample, this clone was seen a few times. The chain links TRBV19 to TRBJ2-1; perhaps D is TRBD1 or TRBD2 (5 bases each). CDR1 and CDR2 from the germline V gene are LNHDA and SQIVND (reference sequence). Trimming stripped 5 bases from V and 0 bases from J, with 11 bases between. The CDR3 covers 15 residues. The CDR3 sequence is CASSLRDLSYNEQFF. In nucleotides, the CDR3 is TGTGCCAGTAGTCTCAGGGACCTCTCCTACAATGAGCAGTTCTTC. Variable domain in full (rest from reference TRBV19 and TRBJ2-1): DGGITQSPKYLFRKEGQNVTLSCEQNLNHDAMYWYRQDPGQGLRLIYYSQIVNDFQKGDIAEGYSVSREKKESFPLTVTSAQKNPTAFYLCASSLRDLSYNEQFFGPGTRLTVL.

The CDR3: CASSQVGVWEGYTF. CDR3 in DNA: TGCGCCAGCAGCCAAGTAGGAGTATGGGAGGGCTACACCTTC. V usage is TRBV4-1 and J usage is TRBJ1-2; D uncertain. Between the trimmed V and J ends, which lost 1 base and 8 bases, there was a span of 14 bases. Germline V lookup: CDR1 MGHRA, CDR2 YSYEKL. The CDR3 sequence is 14 residues long.

This chain uses TRBV6-5 with TRBJ1-2; D is possibly TRBD1 (6 bases). Germline V gives CDR1 MNHEY, CDR2 SVGAGI. There are 12 residues in the CDR3. Trimming pared 6 bases from V and 4 bases from J, leaving 9 bases between. The CDR3 bases are TGTGCCAGCAGGGGGACACGCTATGGCTACACCTTC. Encoded protein: CASRGTRYGYTF.

This chain links TRBV19 with TRBJ1-2; D remains unclear. V lost 1 base and J lost 2, with 5 bases in between. CDR3 length: 13 amino acids. From germline, CDR1 is LNHDA and CDR2 SQIVND (reference sequence). CDR3 in DNA: TGTGCCAGTAGTATAGTAGGAAACTATGGCTACACCTTC. Encoded protein: CASSIVGNYGYTF. Based on the CDR3 plus reference TRBV19 and TRBJ1-2, the full variable domain is DGGITQSPKYLFRKEGQNVTLSCEQNLNHDAMYWYRQDPGQGLRLIYYSQIVNDFQKGDIAEGYSVSREKKESFPLTVTSAQKNPTAFYLCASSIVGNYGYTFGSGTRLTVV.

This CDR3 is CASSLDGREGHTEAFF. DNA for the CDR3: TGTGCCAGCAGCTTAGACGGTCGGGAAGGACACACTGAAGCTTTCTTT. V is TRBV11-3 and J is TRBJ1-1; D not resolved. The V end was cut by 0 bases, the J end by 3 bases, with 14 bases between. CDR3 length: 16 residues. Germline loops: CDR1 SGHNT, CDR2 YENEEA.